What follows are 20 T cell receptor beta chains derived from one specimen sequenced in a study of T cell changes during pregnancy in multiple sclerosis (dated by TCRdb to about 2019). Receptors were amplified or captured by the immunoSEQ multiplex PCR assay. The table comes from immuneACCESS by way of TCRdb, which keeps in-frame sequences with V and J called. Part of the clones is missing from these tables; in studies checked, under half for an unresolved V gene and the rest for unknown reasons. Recorded for this sample are about 35,000 clones; just over 90% of them occurred a single time. The ten most abundant clones make up approximately 0.38% of the sample. Sequences were derived from CD4+ T cells from peripheral blood mononuclear cells, sampled in the first trimester of pregnancy. These receptors originate from a female donor with multiple sclerosis, enrolled in a pregnancy study.

The chain recombines TRBV5-5 with TRBJ2-2, with D possibly being TRBD1 (6 bases). Germline V gene lookup returns CDR1 SGHKS and CDR2 YYEKEE (reference sequence). The length of the CDR3 is 16 residues. V gave up 0 bases and J gave up 4 bases, with 13 bases separating them. The CDR3 is CASSLVGHLITGELFF. The DNA for the CDR3 is TGTGCCAGCAGCTTGGTGGGACACCTTATCACCGGGGAGCTGTTTTTT.

The chain recombines TRBV9 with TRBJ2-3; D call uncertain. V shed 4 bases and J shed 4 bases, with 10 bases lying between them. The CDR3 length is 13 residues. CDR1 SGDLS and CDR2 YYNGEE come from the germline V gene. The CDR3 here is CASSTRAPDTQYF. CDR3 nucleotide sequence: TGTGCCAGCAGCACTCGTGCACCAGATACGCAGTATTTT.

The chain employs TRBV28 and TRBJ1-2; TRBD1 agrees at 7 bases. The ends lost 1 base at V and 5 bases at J; junction bases unmatched: 7. This CDR3 contains 15 residues. The germline CDR1 and CDR2 sequences are MDHEN and SYDVKM. This CDR3 is CASSLLRDSYYGYTF. CDR3 nucleotides: TGTGCCAGCAGTTTATTGCGGGACAGCTATTATGGCTACACCTTC.

The chain joins TRBV7-8 to TRBJ1-3; no clear D. CDR3 length: 14 residues. Germline V gives CDR1 SGHVS, CDR2 FQNEAQ. V was trimmed by 2 bases and J by 0 bases, leaving 5 bases between them. The CDR3 region is CASSLSSSGNTIYF. The CDR3 bases are TGTGCCAGCAGCTTATCGAGCTCTGGAAACACCATATATTTT.

A single count supports this clone. The gene calls are TRBV28 and TRBJ2-1; D gene ambiguous. With 3 bases removed from V and 9 bases from J, the gap between germline ends came to 15 bases. This CDR3 region has 14 residues. Germline lookup yields CDR1 MDHEN and CDR2 SYDVKM. The CDR3 sequence: CASSFALVSSEQFF. CDR3 in DNA: TGTGCCAGCAGTTTTGCGCTAGTGAGTAGTGAGCAGTTCTTC.

The chain joins TRBV18 to TRBJ1-5; possible D gene TRBD1, 6 bases. Germline values: CDR1 KGHSH, CDR2 LQKENI. The CDR3 is made up of 15 amino acids. Trimming pared 2 bases from V and 7 bases from J, leaving 15 bases between. CDR3 in amino acids: CASSPSPPRGQPQHF. The CDR3 bases are TGTGCCAGCTCACCATCCCCGCCTAGGGGGCAGCCCCAGCATTTT.

The chain has TRBV29-1 and TRBJ2-5; 7 nucleotides match TRBD1. V was clipped by 6 bases and J by 5 bases; unmatched bases: 15. Germline V CDR1 and CDR2: SQVTM, ANQGSEA. The CDR3 has 15 amino acids. As DNA, the CDR3 is TGCAGCGTGGCTGAGGGGGCGAAGGTTTCGGAGACCCAGTACTTC. Residues: CSVAEGAKVSETQYF.

The chain is built from TRBV7-2 and TRBJ1-5; weak D call: TRBD1 (5 bases). This CDR3 is built from 16 residues. The V and J ends lost 5 bases and 2 bases respectively, with 16 bases between them. Per the germline V gene, CDR1 is SGHTA and CDR2 is FQGNSA. The CDR3 DNA follows: TGTGCCAGCAGCCCCGGTAGTGGGGGGGGCAATCAGCCCCAGCATTTT. This codes for CASSPGSGGGNQPQHF.

This chain connects TRBV7-8 to TRBJ1-5; D ambiguous. Germline V gene lookup returns CDR1 SGHVS and CDR2 FQNEAQ. The V gene lost 1 base and the J gene lost 7 bases, with 11 bases spanning the gap. The CDR3 sequence is 14 residues long. DNA for the CDR3: TGTGCCAGCAGCTTAGAAGGCGGCGGGCAGCCCCAGCATTTT. Its protein product is CASSLEGGGQPQHF.

V usage is TRBV28 and J usage is TRBJ2-4; D possibly corresponds to TRBD2 (6 bases). Trimming stripped 3 bases from V and 3 bases from J, with 12 bases between. This CDR3 has 15 residues. The germline V gene has CDR1 MDHEN and CDR2 SYDVKM. CDR3 DNA sequence: TGTGCCAGCAGTTTCGGAGGGGCGGACAAAAACATTCAGTACTTC. Its translation: CASSFGGADKNIQYF.

The chain has TRBV14 and TRBJ2-1; 7 bases line up with TRBD1. V trimming: 5 bases; J trimming: 3 bases; junction bases outside the gene matches: 10. The CDR3 has 16 residues. Germline loops: CDR1 SGHDN, CDR2 FVKESK. The CDR3 spells CASSTRTGWDYNEQFF. DNA of the CDR3: TGTGCCAGCAGCACCCGGACAGGCTGGGACTACAATGAGCAGTTCTTC.

This clone was counted once. An end of the junction does not agree with germline; a read error may underlie this. The V and J genes are TRBV5-1 and TRBJ2-2; D call uncertain. CDR3 length: 12 residues. Germline assignment: CDR1 SGHRS and CDR2 YFSETQ. This CDR3 is CASRLASGELFF. CDR3 bases: TGCGCCAGCAGATTGGCGTCCGGGGAGCTGTTTTTT.

The rearrangement links TRBV19 to TRBJ2-2; 15 positions agree with TRBD2. CDR3 length: 16 amino acids. Germline CDR1 is LNHDA and CDR2 is SQIVND (reference sequence). After removal of 3 bases from V and 5 bases from J, the junction contained 1 base not matched to a gene. The CDR3 protein is CASSIGTSGRTGELFF. The CDR3 DNA reads as TGTGCCAGTAGTATCGGGACTAGCGGGAGGACCGGGGAGCTGTTTTTT.

The rearrangement joins TRBV28 to TRBJ1-5; maybe TRBD1 (6 bases). Germline lookup yields CDR1 MDHEN and CDR2 SYDVKM. CDR3 length: 16 residues. V lost 6 bases and J lost 5, with 20 bases in between. In nucleotides, the CDR3 is TGTGCCAGCAGCTCTCATGGGACACCGACTTATCAGCCCCAGCATTTT. Its translation: CASSSHGTPTYQPQHF.

V gene TRBV27 combines with J gene TRBJ2-3; 7 nucleotides line up with TRBD2. Germline V gene lookup returns CDR1 MNHEY and CDR2 SMNVEV (reference sequence). The CDR3 sequence is 16 residues long. With 2 bases clipped from V and 0 bases from J, the junction kept 5 bases outside the gene matches. The CDR3 loop is CASSLHSSGSTDTQYF. CDR3 DNA: TGTGCCAGCAGTTTACACTCTAGCGGAAGCACAGATACGCAGTATTTT.

The chain couples TRBV11-2 to TRBJ2-5; 12 bases fit TRBD2. CDR3 length: 16 residues. Unmatched junction bases numbered 7, after V lost 4 bases and J lost 4 bases. Germline lookup yields CDR1 SGHAT and CDR2 FQNNGV. The CDR3 coding sequence is TGTGCCAGCAGCTCCCGAGGACTAGCGGGAAGAGAGACCCAGTACTTC. Encoded protein: CASSSRGLAGRETQYF.

Only one count was recorded for this clone. The V gene is TRBV29-1, the J gene TRBJ2-1; TRBD2 agrees at 14 bases. The germline gives CDR1 SQVTM, CDR2 ANQGSEA. The CDR3 totals 14 residues. The V and J ends lost 6 bases and 9 bases, in that order; junction bases with no gene match: 7. CDR3 amino acids: CSVLGLAGGSEQFF. As DNA, the CDR3 is TGCAGCGTCCTTGGACTAGCGGGGGGATCTGAGCAGTTCTTC.

The chain carries TRBV6-5 and TRBJ2-2, with D maybe TRBD1 (5 bases). V gave up 6 bases and J gave up 4 bases, with 15 bases separating them. The CDR3 totals 15 residues. CDR1 is MNHEY and CDR2 is SVGAGI in the germline V gene. The CDR3 DNA follows: TGTGCCAGCAGACCAGGGATTGCAGGCACCGGGGAGCTGTTTTTT. The encoded protein is CASRPGIAGTGELFF.

The chain is built from TRBV5-4 and TRBJ2-2; 9 nucleotides align to TRBD2. The CDR3 has 16 amino acids. Germline V gene sequence: CDR1 SGHNT, CDR2 YYREEE (reference sequence). V lost 4 bases and J lost 2; bases outside the gene matches: 6. The CDR3 nucleotides read TGTGCCAGCAGCGACGGACTAGCGATTAACACCGGGGAGCTGTTTTTT. It yields the protein CASSDGLAINTGELFF.

The J gene is TRBJ2-5, the V gene TRBV5-1, with 7 bases lining up with TRBD2. The CDR3 is made up of 14 amino acids. V gave up 0 bases and J gave up 2 bases; unmatched junction bases: 1. In germline, CDR1 is SGHRS, CDR2 YFSETQ. CDR3 amino acids: CASSLAGGQETQYF. As DNA, the CDR3 is TGCGCCAGCAGCTTGGCGGGAGGTCAAGAGACCCAGTACTTC.